One and the same sample provided the 27 T cell receptor beta chains below, sequenced in a study of blood T cell repertoires in COVID-19. Sequencing was performed with immunoSEQ multiplex PCR; in TCRdb, only in-frame clones are kept and a portion is missing. Among approximately 230,000 clones, approximately 89% were seen once, and the ten largest hold 6% to 6.5%. Sample: peripheral blood. Receptor source: a woman aged 30 to 39 with COVID-19, enrolled during active disease.

This chain joins TRBV6-5 and TRBJ2-1; D uncertain. Deletions cut 8 bases from V and 8 bases from J, with 22 bases between. The germline V gene has CDR1 MNHEY and CDR2 SVGAGI. The CDR3 loop spans 15 amino acids. The DNA for the CDR3 is TGTGCCAGCTCCCGACCCGGGTCCCCACCATATGAGCAGTTCTTC. Translating it yields CASSRPGSPPYEQFF.

The chain has TRBV5-1 and TRBJ2-7; TRBD2 aligns across 7 bases. The length of the CDR3 is 14 residues. The germline V gene encodes CDR1 SGHRS and CDR2 YFSETQ. Trimming took 2 bases from V and 5 from J; bases not matched to a gene: 7. For the CDR3, the DNA is TGCGCCAGCAGCTTAAGGGAGGGGAGGAACGAGCAGTACTTC. Protein: CASSLREGRNEQYF.

V and J are TRBV5-1 and TRBJ1-5; D perhaps matches TRBD1 (6 bases). The CDR3 has 16 residues. The germline CDR1 and CDR2 sequences are SGHRS and YFSETQ. The ends were cut back, 9 bases at V and 0 bases at J, with 19 bases in the middle. The CDR3 spells CATSIDRLYSNQPQHF. The CDR3 nucleotides are TGCGCCACCTCCATTGACAGGCTATATAGCAATCAGCCCCAGCATTTT.

This clone was observed a single time. The junction differs from germline at one of its ends, possibly a read error. The V and J genes are TRBV7-7 and TRBJ1-4, with 7 bases matching TRBD1. This CDR3 is built from 13 residues. Looked up from germline, CDR1 is SSHAT and CDR2 is FNYEAQ (reference sequence). This CDR3 is CASSLSGGEKLFF. CDR3 DNA: TGTGCTAGCAGCTTATCAGGGGGTGAAAAACTGTTTTTT. The variable domain in full, completed from reference TRBV7-7 and TRBJ1-4, reads GAGVSQSPRYKVTKRGQDVTLRCDPISSHATLYWYQQALGQGPEFLTYFNYEAQPDKSGLPSDRFSAERPEGSISTLTIQRTEQRDSAMYRCASSLSGGEKLFFGSGTQLSVL.

This chain joins TRBV2 and TRBJ1-4; D is unresolved. The germline V and J ends were trimmed by 4 bases and 2 bases, with 8 bases remaining between them. The CDR3 contains 14 residues. Looked up from germline, CDR1 is SNHLY and CDR2 is FYNNEI. DNA of the CDR3: TGTGCCAGCAGTGTTTCAGCGACTAATGAAAAACTGTTTTTT. Translated: CASSVSATNEKLFF.

This clone was detected a few times. The chain carries TRBV12-3 or TRBV12-4 and TRBJ1-6; TRBD1 is a possible D gene (5 bases). The CDR3 contains 12 residues. The V and J ends lost 3 bases and 10 bases respectively, with 7 bases between them. For the CDR3, the DNA is TGTGCCAGCAGTTTGGACAACTCACCCCTCCACTTT. It codes for CASSLDNSPLHF.

This chain uses TRBV4-3 with TRBJ2-3, with a weak D call TRBD2 (7 bases). Germline loops: CDR1 LGHNA, CDR2 YSLEER. The CDR3 is made up of 17 amino acids. The V gene lost 2 bases and the J gene lost 4 bases, with 19 bases spanning the gap. The CDR3 DNA follows: TGCGCCAGCAGCCAACCTCCCGCGGGAGAGGGGGCAGATACGCAGTATTTT. This gives the protein CASSQPPAGEGADTQYF.

This clone was seen only a few times. The CDR3 DNA reads as TGTGCCAGCTCATCGGACAGGCCTACCTTTAATGAAAAACTGTTTTTT. It yields the protein CASSSDRPTFNEKLFF. This chain joins TRBV18 and TRBJ1-4; TRBD1 agrees at 7 bases. The CDR3 runs 16 residues. Germline CDR1 and CDR2: KGHSH and LQKENI. Unmatched junction bases numbered 10, after V lost 5 bases and J lost 4 bases.

The chain has TRBV5-4 and TRBJ2-3, with TRBD1 matching over 11 bases. This CDR3 is built from 19 residues. J was trimmed by 1 base and V by 4 bases; bases with no gene match: 14. Germline V gene sequence: CDR1 SGHNT, CDR2 YYREEE (reference sequence). The CDR3 DNA reads as TGTGCCAGCAGCGTGGGACAGGGGGGATCCCTCCTAGGCACAGATACGCAGTATTTT. This translates into CASSVGQGGSLLGTDTQYF.

J is TRBJ2-1 and V is TRBV5-4; D is unresolved. The V and J ends lost 1 base and 0 bases respectively, with 8 bases between them. Germline values: CDR1 SGHNT, CDR2 YYREEE (reference sequence). There are 15 residues in the CDR3. The CDR3 spells CASSLLPVSYNEQFF. Here the CDR3 DNA reads TGTGCCAGCAGCTTGCTTCCCGTCTCCTACAATGAGCAGTTCTTC.

The rearrangement uses TRBV5-4 and TRBJ1-6, with D possibly matching TRBD1 (5 bases). The CDR3 is made up of 15 amino acids. Trimming stripped 2 bases from V and 7 bases from J, with 13 bases between. Germline V gene lookup returns CDR1 SGHNT and CDR2 YYREEE (reference sequence). The CDR3 DNA sequence: TGTGCCAGCAGCTTACCGGGGGATAACAATTCACCCCTCCACTTT. This gives the protein CASSLPGDNNSPLHF.

Here the CDR3 reads CASSQDWPGGGRTDTQYF. The DNA for the CDR3 is TGCGCCAGCAGCCAAGATTGGCCGGGCGGGGGCCGCACAGATACGCAGTATTTT. The genes are TRBV4-3 and TRBJ2-3, with D possibly being TRBD2 (7 bases). Germline V gene lookup returns CDR1 LGHNA and CDR2 YSLEER. V gave up 0 bases and J gave up 1 base, with 17 bases separating them. The CDR3 spans 18 residues.

This chain joins TRBV4-3 and TRBJ1-6; 7 bases match TRBD1. Germline lookup yields CDR1 LGHNA and CDR2 YSLEER. There are 15 residues in the CDR3. V was clipped by 0 bases and J by 9 bases; unmatched bases: 5. The CDR3 nucleotides read TGCGCCAGCAGCCAAGATGACAGGGAAGCTTCACCCCTCCACTTT. Its translation is CASSQDDREASPLHF.

The V gene is TRBV5-1, the J gene TRBJ1-5; TRBD1 agrees at 9 bases. The ends lost 0 bases at V and 4 bases at J; junction bases unmatched: 2. The CDR3 covers 15 residues. Germline V gives CDR1 SGHRS, CDR2 YFSETQ. The CDR3 nucleotides read TGCGCCAGCAGCTTGGCCGGGACAGGGAATCAGCCCCAGCATTTT. This translates into CASSLAGTGNQPQHF.

The chain carries TRBV5-1 and TRBJ2-1; TRBD2 aligns across 9 bases. Germline V gives CDR1 SGHRS, CDR2 YFSETQ. The CDR3 length is 15 residues. J was trimmed by 9 bases and V by 0 bases; bases with no gene match: 7. As DNA, the CDR3 is TGCGCCAGCAGCTTGGGCGCAGCGGGAGGTGGTGAGCAGTTCTTC. This translates into CASSLGAAGGGEQFF.

The J gene is TRBJ2-1, the V gene TRBV2, with D hard to call. Germline CDR1 and CDR2: SNHLY and FYNNEI. CDR3 length: 15 residues. V lost 6 bases, J lost 8 bases, and 20 bases lay in between. CDR3 nucleotides: TGTGCCAGCAGGGTCGAGCGAGTAGGAAAGGATGAGCAGTTCTTC. This sequence encodes CASRVERVGKDEQFF.

V gene TRBV28 combines with J gene TRBJ1-5, with 8 bases matching TRBD1. J gave up 1 base and V 3 bases, and 8 bases lay outside the gene matches. The CDR3 consists of 17 residues. Germline CDR1 and CDR2: MDHEN and SYDVKM. DNA of the CDR3: TGTGCCAGCAGTTTCCCCCAGGGGGCCAGGAGCAATCAGCCCCAGCATTTT. Its protein is CASSFPQGARSNQPQHF.

The V call is TRBV4-3, the J call TRBJ1-1; D may be TRBD1 (5 bases). The CDR3 consists of 14 residues. CDR1 is LGHNA, CDR2 YSLEER, per germline. The V end was cut by 2 bases, the J end by 1 base, with 8 bases between. CDR3 bases: TGCGCCAGCAGCCAACATACAGGGAACACTGAAGCTTTCTTT. As protein: CASSQHTGNTEAFF.

V usage is TRBV5-1 and J usage is TRBJ1-1, with unresolved D. Per the germline V gene, CDR1 is SGHRS and CDR2 is YFSETQ. Trimming left V 4 bases short and J 10 bases short, with 11 bases between. The CDR3 consists of 11 residues. This CDR3 is CASSPSGGAFF. The CDR3 region has the DNA TGCGCCAGCAGCCCTTCAGGTGGAGCTTTCTTT.

The chain joins TRBV11-2 to TRBJ2-5; possibly TRBD2 for D (6 bases). The CDR3 is made up of 15 amino acids. Germline V gene lookup returns CDR1 SGHAT and CDR2 FQNNGV. V lost 8 bases to trimming and J lost 0 bases, with 16 bases between them. The CDR3 nucleotides read TGTGCCAGCGCGGTGGCGTCTAGCGACCAAGAGACCCAGTACTTC. Encoded protein: CASAVASSDQETQYF.

The chain is built from TRBV5-4 and TRBJ2-1, with 8 bases that match TRBD2. With 4 bases clipped from V and 0 bases from J, the junction kept 6 bases outside the gene matches. The CDR3 totals 16 residues. Germline CDR1 SGHNT, CDR2 YYREEE (reference sequence). The chain's CDR3 is CASSIIAGSSYNEQFF. As DNA, the CDR3 is TGTGCCAGCAGCATAATAGCGGGGAGCTCCTACAATGAGCAGTTCTTC.

J is TRBJ2-3 and V is TRBV10-3; the match to TRBD2 covers 7 bases. This CDR3 has 20 amino acids. The V gene's germline CDR1 is ENHRY and CDR2 SYGVKD. Germline trimming cut 6 bases from V and 2 bases from J; bases unmatched to any gene: 23. The CDR3 is CAIRSAAGTTKNHLTDTQYF. DNA for the CDR3: TGTGCCATCAGATCGGCAGCCGGGACTACAAAAAACCACCTCACAGATACGCAGTATTTT.

V is TRBV5-6 and J is TRBJ2-3; 7 nucleotides line up with TRBD1. The CDR3 has 14 amino acids. Germline trimming cut 4 bases from V and 3 bases from J; bases unmatched to any gene: 5. Looked up from germline, CDR1 is SGHDT and CDR2 is YYEEEE. The DNA for the CDR3 is TGTGCCAGCAGCCCGGACAGGCCTACAGATACGCAGTATTTT. It translates to CASSPDRPTDTQYF.

The chain uses TRBV3-1 (or the pseudogene TRBV3-2) and TRBJ1-5; 8 bases fit TRBD1. V dropped 5 bases and J dropped 2; count of bases not matched to a gene: 5. This CDR3 has 15 amino acids. Looked up from germline, CDR1 is LGHDT and CDR2 is YNNKEL (reference sequence). CDR3 nucleotides: TGTGCCAGCAGCAAAGGACAGGGCGGCAATCAGCCCCAGCATTTT. Protein: CASSKGQGGNQPQHF.

This clone was observed a single time. The chain recombines TRBV4-3 with TRBJ2-7; 12 bases fit TRBD1. CDR1 and CDR2 (germline): LGHNA, YSLEER. This CDR3 has 16 residues. Losses at the gene ends were 1 base for V and 5 bases for J; bases not matched to a gene: 6. The chain's CDR3 is CASSQGSGQGADEQYF. The CDR3 coding sequence is TGCGCCAGCAGCCAAGGGTCGGGACAGGGGGCGGACGAGCAGTACTTC.

The rearrangement links TRBV6-2 or TRBV6-3 to TRBJ2-1, with D uncertain. The CDR3 has 16 amino acids. Trimming shortened V by 3 bases and J by 1 base, and 13 bases separated the two germline ends. Germline V gene sequence: CDR1 MNHEY, CDR2 SVGEGT. CDR3 in amino acids: CASSYTLSVSYNEQFF. In DNA, the CDR3 is TGTGCCAGCAGTTATACTCTCAGCGTGTCCTACAATGAGCAGTTCTTC.

The genes are TRBV19 and TRBJ2-1; the D gene is possibly TRBD2 (6 bases). The germline CDR1 and CDR2 sequences are LNHDA and SQIVND (reference sequence). The CDR3 is made up of 13 amino acids. V lost 4 bases and J lost 6, with 10 bases in between. CDR3 DNA: TGTGCCAGTAGTAATAGCGGACCCAATGAGCAGTTCTTC. This codes for CASSNSGPNEQFF.